This TCR beta chain was retrieved from a study of CD8 T cells in Susac syndrome. The CDR3 runs to 16 residues. Trimming cost V 2 bases and J 1 base, with 14 bases left between them. Germline loops: CDR1 SGHRS, CDR2 YFSETQ. Sequencing of TCR beta drew on CD8+ and CD4+ T cells from blood. Included as multiple sclerosis controls were treatment-naive patients who had stable or active relapsing-remitting disease. TEMRA cells were FACS-enriched, while CD8+ and CD4+ T cells were negatively isolated. With random hexamers, reverse transcription was performed on roughly 0.5 to 1 ug of RNA. Amplification of TCR beta CDR3 across 54 Vbeta and 13 Jbeta was performed with immunoSEQ multiplex PCR. One entry per CDR3 protein, called by TCRdb with MiXCR from the immunoSEQ multiplex PCR reads. The repertoire holds some 200,000 distinct CDR3 sequences, about 96% seen once, with under 0.095% in the top ten.

This chain uses TRBV5-1 with TRBJ2-3, with D perhaps being TRBD1 or TRBD2 (5 bases each). The sample was CD4+ T cells from PBMCs. The TCR sequence derives from a human donor with multiple sclerosis. The DNA of the CDR3 is TGCGCCAGCAGCTTATCGGGACGCGGTGGCACAGATACGCAGTATTTT. Amino acids: CASSLSGRGGTDTQYF.